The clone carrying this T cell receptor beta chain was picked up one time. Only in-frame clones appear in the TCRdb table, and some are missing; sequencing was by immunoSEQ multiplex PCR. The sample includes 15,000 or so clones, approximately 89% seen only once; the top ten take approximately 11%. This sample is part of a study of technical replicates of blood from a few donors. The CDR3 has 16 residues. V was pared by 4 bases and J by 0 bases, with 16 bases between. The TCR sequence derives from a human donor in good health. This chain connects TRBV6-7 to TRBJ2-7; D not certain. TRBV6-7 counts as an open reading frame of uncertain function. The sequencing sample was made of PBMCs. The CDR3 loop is CASSWPVSEYSYEQYF. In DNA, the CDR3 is TGTGCCAGCAGTTGGCCAGTGAGCGAATACTCCTACGAGCAGTACTTC.